Shown below are 28 T cell receptor beta chains from a single sample sequenced in a study of graft-versus-host responses after intestinal transplantation. Data came from immunoSEQ multiplex PCR; TCRdb stores just in-frame clones and leaves some out. The sample holds roughly 38,000 clones, nearly 95% seen once. These TCRs are of unknown antigen specificity. The source was unstimulated CD8+ T cells sorted from spleen or lymph node cells, collected before transplant. The receptors were sampled from a human donor who was the organ donor for an intestinal transplant.

The CDR3 bases are TGTGCCAGCAGTGGTGGACTAGCGGTCACCGGGGAGCTGTTTTTT. It specifies CASSGGLAVTGELFF. The J gene is TRBJ2-2, the V gene TRBV2, with TRBD2 matching over 10 bases. V was clipped by 4 bases and J by 4 bases; unmatched bases: 3. The germline V gene has CDR1 SNHLY and CDR2 FYNNEI. This CDR3 contains 15 residues.

This chain connects TRBV1 to TRBJ2-7; TRBD1 reflects the table's D call only, with no check against the DNA. TRBV1 is listed as a pseudogene. The CDR3 consists of 13 residues. CDR3 coding DNA: TGCACCAGCTACAACGGACAGGGGAACGAGCAGTACTTC. Its protein is CTSYNGQGNEQYF.

V is TRBV6-6 and J is TRBJ2-7; D is perhaps TRBD1 (6 bases). The V end was cut by 6 bases, the J end by 3 bases, with 9 bases between. Germline values: CDR1 MNHNY, CDR2 SVGAGI (reference sequence). This CDR3 contains 12 residues. For the CDR3, the DNA is TGTGCCAGCAGGGACAGTAGCTACGAGCAGTACTTC. Translated: CASRDSSYEQYF.

The chain employs TRBV6-1 and TRBJ1-2; TRBD1 might be the D (5 bases). Germline V gives CDR1 MNHNS, CDR2 SASEGT. Trimming removed 5 bases at V and 8 bases at J, with 12 bases between. The CDR3 has 12 amino acids. DNA of the CDR3: TGTGCCAGCAGTTCTCGGGACGTCGGCTACACCTTC. Its translation: CASSSRDVGYTF.

This chain joins TRBV7-6 and TRBJ2-7; D remains ambiguous. V was trimmed by 2 bases and J by 2 bases, leaving 7 bases between them. The germline gives CDR1 SGHVS, CDR2 FNYEAQ. The CDR3 consists of 13 residues. The DNA for the CDR3 is TGTGCCAGCAGCTTATCCCCAGCCTACGAGCAGTACTTC. It codes for CASSLSPAYEQYF.

This chain connects TRBV9 to TRBJ2-3; D remains ambiguous. Trimming removed 0 bases from V and 2 bases from J, with 4 bases in between. In germline, CDR1 is SGDLS, CDR2 YYNGEE. This CDR3 has 13 residues. The CDR3 DNA reads TGTGCCAGCAGCGTAGGACTCACAGATACGCAGTATTTT. Its translation: CASSVGLTDTQYF.

V and J are TRBV7-8 and TRBJ1-2, with D perhaps TRBD1 (6 bases). The CDR3 loop spans 14 amino acids. V was trimmed by 1 base and J by 7 bases, leaving 13 bases between them. CDR1 SGHVS and CDR2 FQNEAQ come from the germline V gene. CDR3 protein: CASSLVVGGSGYTF. Here the CDR3 DNA reads TGTGCCAGCAGCTTAGTGGTCGGGGGCAGTGGCTACACCTTC. The full variable domain, in which reference TRBV7-8 and TRBJ1-2 provide the parts outside the CDR3, is GAGVSQSPRYKVAKRGQDVALRCDPISGHVSLFWYQQALGQGPEFLTYFQNEAQLDKSGLPSDRFFAERPEGSVSTLKIQRTQQEDSAVYLCASSLVVGGSGYTFGSGTRLTVV.

This rearrangement joins TRBV29-1 to TRBJ1-2; TRBD1 matches 10 bases. The CDR3 spans 16 residues. Trimming removed 3 bases from V and 0 bases from J; junction bases left unmatched: 7. In germline, CDR1 is SQVTM, CDR2 ANQGSEA. CDR3 coding DNA: TGCAGCGTTGAGGGGGGACAGGGGTTCCCTAACTATGGCTACACCTTC. This translates into CSVEGGQGFPNYGYTF.

This clone was recorded only once. The chain joins TRBV7-8 to TRBJ2-7; 7 nucleotides line up with TRBD2. Germline CDR1 is SGHVS and CDR2 is FQNEAQ. J lost 2 bases, V lost 1 base, and 5 bases had no gene match. This CDR3 contains 15 residues. CDR3 region: CASSLVRGNTYEQYF. CDR3 DNA sequence: TGTGCCAGCAGCTTAGTGCGGGGGAATACCTACGAGCAGTACTTC.

This chain uses TRBV2 with TRBJ2-5, with 8 nucleotides matching TRBD2. CDR3 length: 14 residues. V gave up 0 bases and J gave up 3 bases; unmatched junction bases: 0. Germline CDR1 reads SNHLY; CDR2 reads FYNNEI. Written as DNA, the CDR3 is TGTGCCAGCAGTGAAGCAGCGGGAGAAGAGACCCAGTACTTC. Translating it yields CASSEAAGEETQYF.

V and J are TRBV6-6 and TRBJ1-1; unclear D gene. Trimming pared 2 bases from V and 11 bases from J, leaving 21 bases between. The CDR3 sequence is 15 residues long. CDR1 MNHNY and CDR2 SVGAGI come from the germline V gene (reference sequence). The CDR3 DNA reads as TGTGCCAGCAGTTACGTGGCCGCGGCCGACACCGATGCTTTCTTT. Its translation is CASSYVAAADTDAFF.

This rearrangement joins TRBV28 to TRBJ2-5; 7 bases align to TRBD2. The CDR3 covers 14 residues. Per germline, CDR1 MDHEN and CDR2 SYDVKM. J lost 5 bases, V lost 4 bases, and 7 bases had no gene match. The CDR3 bases are TGTGCCAGCAGTTATGGGGGGGAGGCGGAGACCCAGTACTTC. Its protein is CASSYGGEAETQYF.

The chain recombines TRBV7-9 with TRBJ1-2; D not certain. V gave up 1 base and J gave up 5 bases, with 17 bases separating them. Germline lookup yields CDR1 SEHNR and CDR2 FQNEAQ (reference sequence). CDR3 length: 16 residues. The CDR3: CASSLDDAPRIYGYTF. CDR3 sequence (DNA): TGTGCCAGCAGCTTAGACGACGCCCCGAGGATATATGGCTACACCTTC.

The chain employs TRBV7-5 and TRBJ2-7; the listed D gene, TRBD1, was not tested against the DNA. TRBV7-5 is annotated as a pseudogene. CDR3 length: 17 residues. The CDR3 DNA sequence: TGTGCCAGAAGCTTAGCCTCCGAGACAGGGATGTCCTACGAGCAGTACTTC. It is translated as CARSLASETGMSYEQYF.

This sequence joins TRBV4-1 and TRBJ2-3; D possibly uses TRBD1 or TRBD2 (5 bases each). The CDR3 is 14 amino acids. V dropped 1 base and J dropped 5 bases, with 10 bases sitting between them. Germline assignment: CDR1 MGHRA and CDR2 YSYEKL. The CDR3 DNA reads as TGCGCCAGCAGCCAAGGCAGAGGGGAAGATACGCAGTATTTT. Residues: CASSQGRGEDTQYF.

The V gene is TRBV5-1, the J gene TRBJ2-7; 7 bases line up with TRBD1. Trimming took 0 bases from V and 3 from J; bases not matched to a gene: 6. The V gene's germline CDR1 is SGHRS and CDR2 YFSETQ. The CDR3 spans 15 residues. The CDR3 region is CASSLGTGEGYEQYF. The CDR3 bases are TGCGCCAGCAGCTTGGGAACAGGGGAAGGCTACGAGCAGTACTTC.

V and J are TRBV28 and TRBJ2-2; TRBD2 aligns across 16 bases. V lost 5 bases to trimming and J lost 1 base; unmatched junction nucleotides: 13. The CDR3 totals 21 residues. Germline V gene data show CDR1 as MDHEN and CDR2 as SYDVKM. The CDR3 loop reads CASSTQIAGTSGRGNTGELFF. CDR3 coding DNA: TGTGCCAGCAGTACCCAAATAGCCGGGACTAGCGGGAGGGGGAACACCGGGGAGCTGTTTTTT.

Comments on this clone: At one boundary the junction diverges from the germline segment, which might be a read error. The genes are TRBV7-6 and TRBJ2-5, with D perhaps TRBD1 (6 bases). From germline, CDR1 is SGHVS and CDR2 FNYEAQ. The CDR3 spans 14 residues. The CDR3 nucleotides are TGTGCTAGCAGCCTTTCAGGGGCGGAAGAGACCCAGTACTTC. This gives the protein CASSLSGAEETQYF.

The count of this clone is one. The V gene is TRBV13, the J gene TRBJ2-5; 8 bases map to TRBD2. V dropped 2 bases and J dropped 5; count of bases not matched to a gene: 13. Germline loops: CDR1 PRHDT, CDR2 FYEKMQ (reference sequence). The CDR3 totals 17 residues. Written as DNA, the CDR3 is TGTGCCAGCAGCTTACGGGAGTGGCTAGCGGGCGGGGAGACCCAGTACTTC. As protein: CASSLREWLAGGETQYF.

V and J are TRBV29-1 and TRBJ2-7; maybe TRBD1 (6 bases). The germline CDR1 and CDR2 sequences are SQVTM and ANQGSEA. This CDR3 has 14 amino acids. V dropped 1 base and J dropped 1 base, with 11 bases sitting between them. CDR3 protein: CSVEGSGVSYEQYF. The CDR3 bases are TGCAGCGTTGAAGGGTCAGGGGTTTCCTACGAGCAGTACTTC.

The table lists this clone with a count of one. The chain joins TRBV18 to TRBJ2-1; TRBD1 is a possible D gene (6 bases). This CDR3 has 15 amino acids. The germline CDR1 and CDR2 sequences are KGHSH and LQKENI. The germline V and J ends were trimmed by 2 bases and 0 bases, with 8 bases remaining between them. CDR3 nucleotides: TGTGCCAGCTCACCAGGGGGCGGCTCCTACAATGAGCAGTTCTTC. It yields the protein CASSPGGGSYNEQFF.

The J gene is TRBJ2-1, the V gene TRBV11-3; no firm D call. The V end was cut by 4 bases, the J end by 4 bases, with 8 bases between. This CDR3 has 13 amino acids. Germline-derived CDR1 and CDR2 are SGHNT and YENEEA. The CDR3 DNA sequence: TGTGCCAGCAGCTCCGCCCGGTACAATGAGCAGTTCTTC. This gives the protein CASSSARYNEQFF.

The chain employs TRBV27 and TRBJ2-7; D gene ambiguous. V lost 3 bases and J lost 3, with 9 bases in between. The CDR3 runs 13 residues. CDR1 is MNHEY, CDR2 SMNVEV, per germline (reference sequence). CDR3 residues: CASSLGKNYEQYF. The CDR3 DNA reads TGTGCCAGCAGTTTGGGGAAGAACTACGAGCAGTACTTC.

V is TRBV5-6 and J is TRBJ2-1; unclear D gene. V dropped 4 bases and J dropped 6 bases, with 8 bases sitting between them. From germline, CDR1 is SGHDT and CDR2 YYEEEE. The CDR3 is made up of 12 amino acids. The CDR3 reads CASSRLGNEQFF. DNA of the CDR3: TGTGCCAGCAGCCGGCTGGGCAATGAGCAGTTCTTC.

This clone occurred once. This sequence joins TRBV6-1 and TRBJ1-1, with D tentatively TRBD1 (6 bases). Trimming took off 2 bases at V and 5 bases at J, with 15 bases between the two ends. The CDR3 runs 15 residues. Germline loops: CDR1 MNHNS, CDR2 SASEGT. Written as DNA, the CDR3 is TGTGCCAGCAGTGAAAACGGGGGGCTATGGACTGAAGCTTTCTTT. This translates into CASSENGGLWTEAFF.

The rearrangement uses TRBV5-1 and TRBJ2-1; 8 bases line up with TRBD2. The trim removed 4 bases at V and 5 bases at J, leaving 5 bases unmatched. The CDR3 is made up of 14 amino acids. Germline V gene sequence: CDR1 SGHRS, CDR2 YFSETQ. CDR3 protein: CASSLSGSDNEQFF. The CDR3 region has the DNA TGCGCCAGCAGCCTAAGCGGGAGTGACAATGAGCAGTTCTTC.

The V gene is TRBV4-1, the J gene TRBJ2-7; TRBD2 is a possible D gene (8 bases). The CDR3 length is 15 residues. Germline V lookup: CDR1 MGHRA, CDR2 YSYEKL. Trimming removed 0 bases from V and 6 bases from J, with 15 bases in between. For the CDR3, the DNA is TGCGCCAGCAGCCAAGAGCTCGGGAGGGGGCGCGAGCAGTACTTC. It encodes CASSQELGRGREQYF.

The chain links TRBV28 to TRBJ2-1; 15 bases align to TRBD2. J gave up 7 bases and V 6 bases, and 4 bases lay outside the gene matches. The CDR3 is made up of 15 amino acids. Germline V gene data show CDR1 as MDHEN and CDR2 as SYDVKM. The CDR3 nucleotides are TGTGCCAGCAGACCTGGGACTAGCGGGAGGAATGAGCAGTTCTTC. Protein: CASRPGTSGRNEQFF.